Below are 10 T cell receptor beta chains sequenced from a single sample in a study of blood T cell repertoires in COVID-19. Produced via immunoSEQ multiplex PCR; TCRdb's table is partial and in-frame only. Altogether roughly 150,000 clones are present, about four fifths being singletons, with the ten largest covering about 0.5%. Source material: peripheral blood. The origin of the receptors is a man between 60 and 75 years old with acute or convalescent COVID-19.

The chain employs TRBV10-3 and TRBJ2-2, with D possibly TRBD2 on 7 matching bases. The CDR3 is made up of 16 amino acids. Germline assignment: CDR1 ENHRY and CDR2 SYGVKD. Trimming pared 4 bases from V and 7 bases from J, leaving 19 bases between. CDR3 sequence reads: CAISVGGQLRGGELFF. CDR3 DNA: TGTGCCATCAGTGTGGGGGGGCAACTACGCGGCGGGGAGCTGTTTTTT.

The chain couples TRBV7-2 to TRBJ2-7; TRBD2 aligns across 11 bases. There are 15 residues in the CDR3. The V gene end was trimmed by 5 bases and the J gene end by 4 bases; junction bases not matched to a gene: 7. The V gene's germline CDR1 is SGHTA and CDR2 FQGNSA. In DNA, the CDR3 is TGTGCCAGCAGCCATGGGACTAGCGGAGAGTACGAGCAGTACTTC. Translated: CASSHGTSGEYEQYF.

V and J are TRBV13 and TRBJ2-3; 9 bases line up with TRBD2. Germline V gene data show CDR1 as PRHDT and CDR2 as FYEKMQ (reference sequence). The CDR3 has 19 amino acids. V was clipped by 1 base and J by 2 bases; unmatched bases: 13. CDR3 sequence reads: CASSLEPASGGPNTDTQYF. In DNA, the CDR3 is TGTGCCAGCAGCTTAGAACCGGCCAGCGGGGGGCCTAACACAGATACGCAGTATTTT.

The rearrangement links TRBV24-1 to TRBJ2-4; no clear D. Germline lookup yields CDR1 KGHDR and CDR2 SFDVKD. V was cut by 6 bases and J by 4 bases, with 9 bases left in between. There are 13 residues in the CDR3. The CDR3 sequence is CATSPTPKNIQYF. CDR3 bases: TGTGCCACCAGTCCGACACCTAAAAACATTCAGTACTTC.

This chain links TRBV4-2 with TRBJ1-2, with D maybe TRBD1 (5 bases). Looked up from germline, CDR1 is LGHNA and CDR2 is YNFKEQ. CDR3 length: 14 amino acids. The V end was cut by 0 bases, the J end by 8 bases, with 13 bases between. CDR3 in amino acids: CASSQEVREGGYTF. CDR3 DNA: TGTGCCAGCAGCCAAGAGGTCAGGGAGGGCGGCTACACCTTC.

The chain has TRBV11-2 and TRBJ1-2; D is unclear. CDR1 SGHAT and CDR2 FQNNGV come from the germline V gene. The CDR3 is 13 amino acids. V gave up 6 bases and J gave up 8 bases, with 16 bases separating them. The CDR3 reads CASSSHPGPGYTF. The DNA of the CDR3 is TGTGCCAGCAGTAGCCACCCCGGTCCAGGCTACACCTTC.

This clone was counted a single time. V usage is TRBV9 and J usage is TRBJ2-2; D is unresolved. Trimming shortened V by 4 bases and J by 7 bases, and 8 bases separated the two germline ends. This CDR3 is built from 12 residues. Germline lookup yields CDR1 SGDLS and CDR2 YYNGEE. The DNA of the CDR3 is TGTGCCAGCAGCCTGGTGAGCGGGGAGCTGTTTTTT. Translated, it gives CASSLVSGELFF.

This chain uses TRBV7-9 with TRBJ1-2; D gene ambiguous. CDR1 is SEHNR, CDR2 FQNEAQ, per germline (reference sequence). The V gene lost 1 base and the J gene lost 4 bases, with 4 bases spanning the gap. This CDR3 spans 12 amino acids. The CDR3 here is CASSLDIYGYTF. The CDR3 DNA follows: TGTGCCAGCAGCTTAGACATCTATGGCTACACCTTC.

This rearrangement joins TRBV6-2 or TRBV6-3 to TRBJ2-7, with 9 bases aligning to TRBD1. After removal of 2 bases from V and 4 bases from J, the junction contained 12 bases not matched to a gene. The CDR3 is made up of 17 amino acids. CDR1 and CDR2 (germline): MNHEY, SVGEGT. This CDR3 is CASSYPLRGQGLYEQYF. In DNA form, the CDR3 reads TGTGCCAGCAGTTACCCCCTCCGGGGACAGGGACTGTACGAGCAGTACTTC.

This rearrangement joins TRBV5-6 to TRBJ2-2; 9 nucleotides agree with TRBD1. Germline V lookup: CDR1 SGHDT, CDR2 YYEEEE. CDR3 length: 17 amino acids. Trimming cost V 3 bases and J 2 bases; bases outside gene matches: 8. The CDR3 bases are TGTGCCAGCAGCTATTCACGGACAGGGGTTAACACCGGGGAGCTGTTTTTT. It specifies CASSYSRTGVNTGELFF.